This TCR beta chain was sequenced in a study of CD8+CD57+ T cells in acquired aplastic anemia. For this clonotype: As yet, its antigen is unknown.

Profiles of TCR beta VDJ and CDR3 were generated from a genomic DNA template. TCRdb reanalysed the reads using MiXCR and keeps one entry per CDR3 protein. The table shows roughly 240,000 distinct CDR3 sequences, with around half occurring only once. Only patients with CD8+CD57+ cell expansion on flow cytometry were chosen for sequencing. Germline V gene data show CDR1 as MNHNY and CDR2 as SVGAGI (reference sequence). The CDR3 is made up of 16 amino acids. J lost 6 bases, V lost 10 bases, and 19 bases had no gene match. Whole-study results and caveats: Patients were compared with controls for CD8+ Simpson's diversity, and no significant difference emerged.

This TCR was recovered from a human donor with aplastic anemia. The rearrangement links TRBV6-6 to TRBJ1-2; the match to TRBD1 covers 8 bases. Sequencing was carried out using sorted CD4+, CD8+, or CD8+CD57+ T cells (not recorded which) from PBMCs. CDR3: CAITRTRTGRSDGYTF. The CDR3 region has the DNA TGTGCCATCACCCGAACTAGGACAGGGAGGAGTGATGGCTACACCTTC.